This TCR beta chain was identified in a study of glioma-infiltrating T cells after dendritic cell vaccination (dated by TCRdb to the mid-2010s). General notes on the study: The cohort included some 15 glioblastoma patients drawn from Phase I and II dendritic cell vaccination trials, of whom 9 were newly diagnosed and 6 had recurrent disease. Survival after dendritic cell vaccination was correlated with TCR sequencing metrics such as TIL content and the overlap between tumor and blood repertoires. To make the vaccine, monocyte-derived dendritic cells were cultured for about seven days with IL-4 and GM-CSF and then pulsed overnight with autologous tumor lysate. Three intradermal dendritic cell vaccine injections were administered to patients at biweekly intervals in the arm below the axilla. Between the early 2000s and the early 2010s, the patients were given dendritic cell vaccination pulsed with autologous tumor lysate. In glioblastoma patients vaccinated with dendritic cells, deep sequencing of TCR beta CDR3 regions served to measure the amount of tumor-infiltrating lymphocytes and to compare repertoires between tumor and blood.

Overall study outcomes, separate from this receptor: The cohort was small and heterogeneous, only a few patients had full blood and tumor sets, and even fewer had initial-recurrent tumor pairs. The TCR overlap response model with three groups was called speculative and said to need prospective validation. After dendritic cell vaccination, a higher estimated pretreatment TIL content predicted longer time to progression and longer overall survival. No direct relationship between TCR clonality and survival was found, suggesting a diverse polyclonal response may matter.

To note about this clone: What antigen it recognizes has not been identified. Base-call qualities are not available, and no considerably larger clone is one nucleotide away.

To be selected, patients needed enough residual fresh-frozen tumor tissue and more than two years of available survival data. None of the glioblastoma patients carried an isocitrate dehydrogenase mutation, although molecular status otherwise varied. PBMC were collected before vaccination, two weeks after the third vaccination, and at tumor progression if progression occurred. Genomic DNA was extracted with the Qiagen DNeasy Blood extraction Kit. Including cysteine and phenylalanine, the CDR3 has 13 amino acids. Only the CDR3 DNA stays, 39 bases, in frame from base 1. V and J lose 9 bases and 4 bases, and a span of 13 bases separates them. Sequences SNHLY (CDR1) and FYNNEI (CDR2) are obtained from the germline V gene. Using the immunoSEQ assay, TCRB CDR3 regions were amplified from roughly 2 micrograms of genomic DNA, or from all available DNA when less than that was on hand. For multiplex PCR, 60 forward primers for TCR V beta segments and 13 reverse primers for J beta segments were used. To estimate reads per starting template, synthetic control templates were spiked into each sample at limiting dilution. Sequencing produced 87 bp reads on the Illumina HiSeq System. The study's own analysis went as follows. PCR and sequencing errors were removed by a nearest neighbor algorithm that merged closely related sequences. TCR overlap was defined as the percentage of unique tumor TCR beta sequences that were also present in the same patient's peripheral blood. TCRdb took over this immuneACCESS table, retaining in-frame rearrangements with V and J assigned. Such tables are incomplete; in checked studies, under half of the missing clones stem from an unresolved V gene, and the remainder is unexplained. V and J calls and clone size come straight from that table; D and trimming were deduced from the DNA. Within this sample are tens of thousands of clones, with about 87% of them counted one time only. Of the sample, 3% to 4% is held by the ten largest clones.

The sequencing here drew on blood, taken before dendritic cell vaccination. The TCR originated in a human donor with glioblastoma. The V and J segments used are TRBV2 and TRBJ1-5; the D gene is possibly TRBD1, with 5 bases matching. The bases are TGTGCCAGTGCCCAGGGTATGAATCAGCCCCAGCATTTT. This translates into CASAQGMNQPQHF.